A single T cell receptor (beta chain) is shown here with its context. Its target is unknown. The source of the sample is a study of T-cell memory formation after mild COVID-19. Regarding the study as a whole: Later expanders leaned CD4+, whereas day 15 to 85 contracting clones were balanced CD4/CD8. Whether day 37 second-wave clones are SARS-CoV-2-specific was not confirmed.

TCRdb ran MiXCR on the 5' RACE reads and lists one entry per CDR3 protein. Of more than 75,000 distinct CDR3 sequences in the sample, around 25% were seen once. The CDR3 sequence is 12 residues long. The germline CDR1 and CDR2 sequences are MNHEY and SVGEGT. Trimming cost V 4 bases and J 5 bases, with 9 bases left between them. Sequencing was carried out using PBMCs or a T cell subset sorted from them (not recorded which). The chain recombines TRBV6-2 or TRBV6-3 with TRBJ2-7, with TRBD2 as a possible D gene (5 bases). The sequence was obtained from a young man who had mild COVID-19 (a few samples of this study predate the infection). Cell type and time point are not known. The CDR3 protein is CASSFRADEQYF. The CDR3 DNA reads as TGTGCCAGCAGTTTTCGAGCGGACGAGCAGTACTTC.